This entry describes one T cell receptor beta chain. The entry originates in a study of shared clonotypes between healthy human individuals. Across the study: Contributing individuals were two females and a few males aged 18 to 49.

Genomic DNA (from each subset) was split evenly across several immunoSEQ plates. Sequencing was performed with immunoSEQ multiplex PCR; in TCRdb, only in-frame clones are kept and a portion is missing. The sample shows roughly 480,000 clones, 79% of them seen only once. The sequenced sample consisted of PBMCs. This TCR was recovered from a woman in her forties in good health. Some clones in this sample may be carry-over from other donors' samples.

This CDR3 is CASSAAQGRNTEAFF. CDR3 in DNA: TGTGCCAGCAGCGCCGCACAGGGGCGGAACACTGAAGCTTTCTTT. The rearrangement uses TRBV9 and TRBJ1-1; 7 bases line up with TRBD1. Germline values: CDR1 SGDLS, CDR2 YYNGEE. This CDR3 is built from 15 residues. J lost 1 base, V lost 3 bases, and 6 bases had no gene match.